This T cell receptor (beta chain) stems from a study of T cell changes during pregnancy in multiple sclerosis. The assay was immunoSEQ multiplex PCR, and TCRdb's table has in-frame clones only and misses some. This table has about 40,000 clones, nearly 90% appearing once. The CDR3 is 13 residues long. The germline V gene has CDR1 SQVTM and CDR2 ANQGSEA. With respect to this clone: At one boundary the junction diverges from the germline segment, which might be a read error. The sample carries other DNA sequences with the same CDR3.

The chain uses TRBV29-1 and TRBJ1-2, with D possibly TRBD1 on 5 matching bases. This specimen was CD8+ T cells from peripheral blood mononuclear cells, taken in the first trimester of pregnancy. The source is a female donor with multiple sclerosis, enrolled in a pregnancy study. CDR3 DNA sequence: TGCAGCGTCGAAGATCCAGGGAACTATGGCTACACCTTC. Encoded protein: CSVEDPGNYGYTF.